This TCR beta chain emerged from a study of T cells in Graves' hyperthyroidism and ophthalmopathy. Points from the study as a whole: Among clonotypes expanded in thyroid above 0.001, most were also found in blood.

The ends lost 6 bases at V and 7 bases at J; junction bases unmatched: 9. Germline V gives CDR1 SNHLY, CDR2 FYNNEI. CDR3 length: 14 amino acids. Stable Graves' hyperthyroidism meant no ophthalmopathy progression within 18 months. Hyperthyroidism had been newly diagnosed in patients aged 18 to 65, and its duration was under 2 months. Uncontrolled infection, other autoimmune disease, pregnancy or lactation excluded patients. About this clonotype: The antigen is undetermined.

Amplified regions were TCR beta CDR3 sequences from RNA transcripts. The primer set for the first-round RT-PCR of the TCR CDR3 was HTBI. From the multiplex PCR reads, TCRdb called clonotypes with MiXCR, one entry per CDR3 protein. Here the sample spans over 700,000 distinct CDR3 sequences, about 38% being singletons. The chain joins TRBV2 to TRBJ1-5; TRBD1 aligns across 7 bases. Sequenced sample: blood. This receptor was obtained from a man between 18 and 29 years old with Graves' hyperthyroidism. This CDR3 reads CASSQNRGRQPQHF. CDR3 bases: TGTGCCAGCAGCCAGAACAGGGGTCGACAGCCCCAGCATTTT.